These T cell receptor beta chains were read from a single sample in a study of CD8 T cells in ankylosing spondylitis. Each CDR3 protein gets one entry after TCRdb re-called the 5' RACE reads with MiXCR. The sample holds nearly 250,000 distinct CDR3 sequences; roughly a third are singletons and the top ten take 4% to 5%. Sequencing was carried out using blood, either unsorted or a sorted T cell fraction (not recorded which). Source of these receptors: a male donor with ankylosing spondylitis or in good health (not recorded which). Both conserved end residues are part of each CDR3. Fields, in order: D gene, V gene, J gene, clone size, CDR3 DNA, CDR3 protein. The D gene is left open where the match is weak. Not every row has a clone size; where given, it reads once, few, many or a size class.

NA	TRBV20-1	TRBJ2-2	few	TGCAGTGCTAGAGATTGGGCGGATCGGAACACCGGGGAGCTGTTTTTT	CSARDWADRNTGELFF
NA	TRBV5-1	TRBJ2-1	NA	TGCGCCAGCAGCTTGAGGACCGAGGCTCTGAATGAGCAGTTCTTC	CASSLRTEALNEQFF
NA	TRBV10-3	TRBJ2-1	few	TGTGCCATCAGTGAATTGACCCCTTCTGTTTACAATGAGCAGTTCTTC	CAISELTPSVYNEQFF
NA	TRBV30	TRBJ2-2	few	TGTGCCCTGACACTCTCGAACACCGGGGAGCTGTTTTTT	CALTLSNTGELFF
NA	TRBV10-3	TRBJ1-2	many	TGTGCCATCAGGAGGGACCAGGGACGGGCTAACTATGGCTACACCTTC	CAIRRDQGRANYGYTF
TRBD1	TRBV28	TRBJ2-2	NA	TGTGCCAGCAGTACGACAGGGGGCCGCAACACCGGGGAGCTGTTTTTT	CASSTTGGRNTGELFF
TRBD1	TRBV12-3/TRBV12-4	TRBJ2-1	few	TGTGCCAGCAGCCAGGGACAGGGGGGGTACAATGAGCAGTTCTTC	CASSQGQGGYNEQFF
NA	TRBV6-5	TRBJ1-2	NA	TGTGCCAGCAGCCCCAGGTGTAGAGGCTACACCTTC	CASSPRCRGYTF
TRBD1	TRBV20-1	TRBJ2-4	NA	TGCAGTGCTAGAGAAACAGGGGTACAAAACATTCAGTACTTC	CSARETGVQNIQYF
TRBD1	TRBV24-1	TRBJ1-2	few	TGTGCCACCAGTCCGGCAGGGGGTGACTATGGCTACACCTTC	CATSPAGGDYGYTF
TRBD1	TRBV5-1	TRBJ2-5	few	TGCGCCAGCAGCTTGAAGGGGACAGGGGAGACCCAGTACTTC	CASSLKGTGETQYF
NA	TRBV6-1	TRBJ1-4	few	TGTGCCAGCGCCCACTTTACAACTAATGAAAAACTGTTTTTT	CASAHFTTNEKLFF
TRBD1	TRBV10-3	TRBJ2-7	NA	TGTGCCATCAGTAGGGACAGGGCCTACGAGCAGTACTTC	CAISRDRAYEQYF
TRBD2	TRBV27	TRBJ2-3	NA	TGTGCCAGCAGTTTAACTATGAGCGGGGGGGCCACAGATACGCAGTATTTT	CASSLTMSGGATDTQYF
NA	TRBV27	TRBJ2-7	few	TGTGCCAGCAGTTCGGAGCCGTTCGGTCCCTACGAGCAGTACTTC	CASSSEPFGPYEQYF
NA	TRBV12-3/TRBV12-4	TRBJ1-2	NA	TGTGCCAGCCATTCCCAGGGTAGCTATGGCTACACCTTC	CASHSQGSYGYTF